The next 7 T cell receptor beta chains were all read from a single sample in a study of blood T cell repertoires in COVID-19. Generated by immunoSEQ multiplex PCR, the TCRdb table keeps only in-frame clones and is missing some. Of about 440,000 clones listed, around 88% were seen once; the top ten hold over 10%. Sequencing input: peripheral blood. The receptor set was obtained from a woman aged 45-65 years with COVID-19, enrolled during active disease.

This sequence joins TRBV9 and TRBJ2-1; TRBD2 matches 13 bases. From germline, CDR1 is SGDLS and CDR2 YYNGEE. V was pared by 3 bases and J by 12 bases, with 0 bases of the junction left unmatched. CDR3 size: 12 residues. CDR3 nucleotide sequence: TGTGCCAGCAGCGGGACTAGCGGGGGGCAGTTCTTC. It encodes CASSGTSGGQFF.

The genes are TRBV28 and TRBJ1-5; D not resolved. In germline, CDR1 is MDHEN, CDR2 SYDVKM. This CDR3 region has 14 residues. The germline V and J ends were trimmed by 3 bases and 7 bases, with 13 bases remaining between them. The CDR3 loop is CASSFAGGEQPQHF. The CDR3 DNA reads TGTGCCAGCAGTTTTGCAGGAGGAGAACAGCCCCAGCATTTT.

This clone was detected only once. J is TRBJ1-5 and V is TRBV6-5, with D perhaps matching TRBD1 (5 bases). The CDR3 consists of 15 residues. The V and J ends lost 4 bases and 2 bases respectively, with 12 bases between them. Germline-derived CDR1 and CDR2 are MNHEY and SVGAGI. The CDR3 DNA sequence: TGTGCCAGCAGTTTGGGGGGGATTCGCAATCAGCCCCAGCATTTT. Protein: CASSLGGIRNQPQHF.

V gene TRBV7-2 combines with J gene TRBJ2-3; 9 nucleotides align to TRBD2. After removal of 5 bases from V and 3 bases from J, the junction contained 6 bases not matched to a gene. The CDR3 sequence is 15 residues long. Germline CDR1 and CDR2: SGHTA and FQGNSA. For the CDR3, the DNA is TGTGCCAGCAGCACTCTAGCGGGGTGGACAGATACGCAGTATTTT. This encodes CASSTLAGWTDTQYF.

V usage is TRBV5-1 and J usage is TRBJ2-1; tentatively, D is TRBD1 (6 bases). The CDR3 sequence is 13 residues long. Germline V gene sequence: CDR1 SGHRS, CDR2 YFSETQ. The V end was cut by 1 base, the J end by 7 bases, with 9 bases between. CDR3 region: CASSLSRGNEQFF. The CDR3 DNA reads as TGCGCCAGCAGCTTGAGCAGGGGTAATGAGCAGTTCTTC. Based on the CDR3 plus reference TRBV5-1 and TRBJ2-1, the full variable domain is KAGVTQTPRYLIKTRGQQVTLSCSPISGHRSVSWYQQTPGQGLQFLFEYFSETQRNKGNFPGRFSGRQFSNSRSEMNVSTLELGDSALYLCASSLSRGNEQFFGPGTRLTVL.

This chain uses TRBV4-1 with TRBJ2-3; tentative D call: TRBD2 (5 bases). Germline loops: CDR1 MGHRA, CDR2 YSYEKL. The CDR3 contains 15 residues. With 0 bases removed from V and 7 bases from J, the gap between germline ends came to 14 bases. The DNA for the CDR3 is TGCGCCAGCAGCCAAGATCAAGACTATACGAATACGCAGTATTTT. Amino acid sequence: CASSQDQDYTNTQYF.

This chain joins TRBV6-5 and TRBJ1-3; D remains unclear. This CDR3 is built from 16 residues. CDR1 is MNHEY and CDR2 is SVGAGI in the germline V gene. The V end was cut by 0 bases, the J end by 1 base, with 10 bases between. CDR3: CASSYSIKESGNTIYF. In DNA form, the CDR3 reads TGTGCCAGCAGTTACTCGATAAAGGAGTCTGGAAACACCATATATTTT.